This T cell receptor (beta chain) was sequenced for a study of CD8 T cells in ankylosing spondylitis. This clonotype was recorded many times. Its antigen is as yet unknown. This CDR3 has 13 amino acids. V was cut by 5 bases and J by 7 bases, with 14 bases left in between. MiXCR was run by TCRdb on the 5' RACE reads, yielding one entry per CDR3 protein. Here the sample spans some 200,000 distinct CDR3 sequences, 6% to 8% being singletons. Broader study findings: A motif in TCR beta, a set of under ten highly homologous variants, appeared characteristic of ankylosing spondylitis blood. Disease-linked clones were found to be CD8+ and relatively rare in peripheral blood.

What was sequenced was blood, either unsorted or a sorted T cell fraction (not recorded which). The TCR comes from a male donor with ankylosing spondylitis. V gene TRBV12-3 or TRBV12-4 combines with J gene TRBJ2-5; unclear D gene. The CDR3 DNA follows: TGTGCCAGCAGTGCCTTGGCTCTCGGGACCCAGTACTTC. Protein: CASSALALGTQYF.